The T cell receptor beta chain described here comes from a study of T cells expressing NK-cell markers. TCRdb re-called the 5' RACE reads and shows each CDR3 protein once, DNA omitted. The sample table sets out under 500,000 distinct CDR3 sequences. Germline CDR1 reads SQVTM; CDR2 reads ANQGSEA. The CDR3 loop spans 15 amino acids. This TCR was sampled from a woman aged 18 to 75 in good health. Material for sequencing was blood T cells: a sorted CD56 or NKG2C T cell subset, CD4+ or CD8+ T cells, or bulk PBMC T cells (not recorded which). The rearrangement uses TRBV29-1 and TRBJ1-3. The CDR3: CSVDEWAISGNTIYF.